A single T cell receptor (beta chain) is shown here with its context. Its antigen is unknown. One base away lies a much larger clone, so this may be a sequencing read error. This sample stems from a study of immune heterogeneity within non-small cell lung tumors. General study findings and limits: Individual patients had largely distinct high-frequency T-cell receptor beta clonotypes. Higher local tumor mutational burden went with moderately higher local T-cell clonality, R 0.3 to 0.4.

Amplifying TCR beta CDR3 involved multiplex PCR carried out with 32 V and 13 J primers. TCRdb re-analysed the multiplex PCR reads in MiXCR, keeping a single row per CDR3 protein. The sample has 5,000 or so distinct CDR3 sequences; around a fifth are singletons. V lost 6 bases and J 5 bases, leaving 14 bases between the germline ends. Germline assignment: CDR1 MDHEN and CDR2 SYDVKM. This CDR3 contains 14 residues. TCRs were amplified from approximately 0.65 ug gDNA of bulk tumor per sample. Several widely spaced biopsies per primary tumor were taken during surgery. Patients went through curative surgery, and their non-small cell lung cancer was untreated and newly diagnosed.

The receptor was isolated from a man aged 60-69 years with non-small cell lung cancer. The genes are TRBV28 and TRBJ1-5; no firm D call. Specimen: lung tumor tissue. CDR3 protein: CASSLRHGYQPQHF. In nucleotides, the CDR3 is TGTGCCAGCAGCCTCCGGCATGGCTATCAGCCCCAGCATTTT.